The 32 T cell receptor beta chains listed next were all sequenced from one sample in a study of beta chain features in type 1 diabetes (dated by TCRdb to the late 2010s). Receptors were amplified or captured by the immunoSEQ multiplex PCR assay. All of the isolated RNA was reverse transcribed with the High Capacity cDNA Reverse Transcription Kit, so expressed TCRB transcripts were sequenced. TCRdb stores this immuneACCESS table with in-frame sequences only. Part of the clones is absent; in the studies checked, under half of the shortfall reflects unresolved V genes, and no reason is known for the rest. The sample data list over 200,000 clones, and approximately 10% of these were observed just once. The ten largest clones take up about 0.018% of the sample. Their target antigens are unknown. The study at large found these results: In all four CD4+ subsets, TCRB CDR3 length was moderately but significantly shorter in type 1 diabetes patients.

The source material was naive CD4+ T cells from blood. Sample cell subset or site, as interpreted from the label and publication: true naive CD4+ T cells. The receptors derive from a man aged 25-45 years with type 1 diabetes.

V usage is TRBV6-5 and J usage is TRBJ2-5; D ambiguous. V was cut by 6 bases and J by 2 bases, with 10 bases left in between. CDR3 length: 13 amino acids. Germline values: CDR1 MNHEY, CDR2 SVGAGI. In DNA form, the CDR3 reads TGTGCCAGCAGGCGCCGATCTCAAGAGACCCAGTACTTC. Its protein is CASRRRSQETQYF.

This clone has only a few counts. This CDR3 is CASSLAEAGNYGYTF. The CDR3 nucleotides read TGTGCCAGCAGCTTAGCGGAGGCGGGCAACTATGGCTACACCTTC. The V call is TRBV7-6, the J call TRBJ1-2; D is ambiguous. From germline, CDR1 is SGHVS and CDR2 FNYEAQ. V lost 0 bases and J 2 bases, leaving 10 bases between the germline ends. This CDR3 is built from 15 residues.

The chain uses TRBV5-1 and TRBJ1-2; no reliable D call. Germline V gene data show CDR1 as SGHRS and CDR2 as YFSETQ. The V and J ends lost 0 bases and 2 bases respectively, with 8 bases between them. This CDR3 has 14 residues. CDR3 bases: TGCGCCAGCAGCTTGGACCTCAGAAACTATGGCTACACCTTC. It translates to CASSLDLRNYGYTF.

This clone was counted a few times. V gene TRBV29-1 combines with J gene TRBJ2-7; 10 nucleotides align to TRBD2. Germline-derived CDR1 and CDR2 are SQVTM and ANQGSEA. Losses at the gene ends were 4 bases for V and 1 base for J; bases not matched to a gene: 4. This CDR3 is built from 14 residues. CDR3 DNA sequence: TGCAGCGTTGCCACTAGCGGGGATTCCTACGAGCAGTACTTC. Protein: CSVATSGDSYEQYF.

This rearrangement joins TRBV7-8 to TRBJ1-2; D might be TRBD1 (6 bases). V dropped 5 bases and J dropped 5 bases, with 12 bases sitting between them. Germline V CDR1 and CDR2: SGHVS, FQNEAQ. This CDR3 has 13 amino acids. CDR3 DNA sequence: TGTGCCAGCAGCCCTGGACAGCCGTATGGCTACACCTTC. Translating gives CASSPGQPYGYTF.

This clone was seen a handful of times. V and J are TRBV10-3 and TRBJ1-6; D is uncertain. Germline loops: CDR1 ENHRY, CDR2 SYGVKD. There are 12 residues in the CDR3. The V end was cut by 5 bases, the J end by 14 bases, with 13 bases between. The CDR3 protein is CAISRDPTALHF. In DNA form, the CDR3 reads TGTGCCATCAGTCGGGATCCCACCGCCCTCCACTTT.

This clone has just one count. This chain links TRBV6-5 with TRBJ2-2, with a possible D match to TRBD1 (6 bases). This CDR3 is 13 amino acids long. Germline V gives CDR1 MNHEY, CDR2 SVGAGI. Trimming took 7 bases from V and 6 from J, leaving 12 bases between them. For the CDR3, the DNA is TGTGCCAGCACCTACAGGGTTGCCGGGGAGCTGTTTTTT. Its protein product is CASTYRVAGELFF.

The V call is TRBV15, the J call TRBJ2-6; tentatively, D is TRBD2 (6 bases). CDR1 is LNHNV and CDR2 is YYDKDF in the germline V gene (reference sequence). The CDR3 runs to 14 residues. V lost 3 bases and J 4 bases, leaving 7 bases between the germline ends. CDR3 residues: CATSSGLGANVLTF. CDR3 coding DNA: TGTGCCACCAGCAGTGGACTAGGGGCCAACGTCCTGACTTTC.

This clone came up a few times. CDR3 residues: CSGGDSYEQYF. The CDR3 DNA reads as TGCAGCGGCGGGGACTCCTACGAGCAGTACTTC. V is TRBV29-1 and J is TRBJ2-7; a weak D match, TRBD2 (6 bases). The CDR3 covers 11 residues. Germline CDR1 reads SQVTM; CDR2 reads ANQGSEA. The V end lost 7 bases, the J end lost 0 bases, and 7 bases lay between the germline ends.

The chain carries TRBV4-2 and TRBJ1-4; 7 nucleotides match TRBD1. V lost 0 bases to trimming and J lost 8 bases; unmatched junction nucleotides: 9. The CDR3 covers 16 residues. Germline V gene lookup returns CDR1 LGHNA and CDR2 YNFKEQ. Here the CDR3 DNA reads TGTGCCAGCAGCCAAGACCCAGGGGGTGGCAGCGAAAAACTGTTTTTT. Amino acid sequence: CASSQDPGGGSEKLFF.

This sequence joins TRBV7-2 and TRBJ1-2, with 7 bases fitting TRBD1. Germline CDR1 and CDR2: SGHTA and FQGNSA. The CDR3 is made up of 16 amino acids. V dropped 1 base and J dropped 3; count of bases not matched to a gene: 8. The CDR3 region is CASSLGGPGTDYGYTF. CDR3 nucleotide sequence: TGTGCCAGCAGCTTAGGTGGGCCCGGGACAGACTATGGCTACACCTTC.

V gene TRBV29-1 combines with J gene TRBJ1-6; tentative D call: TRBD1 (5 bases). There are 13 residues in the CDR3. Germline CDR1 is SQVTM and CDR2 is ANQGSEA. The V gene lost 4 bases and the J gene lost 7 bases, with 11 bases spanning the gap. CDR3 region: CSVGDSMNSPLHF. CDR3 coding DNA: TGCAGCGTTGGCGACAGTATGAATTCACCCCTCCACTTT.

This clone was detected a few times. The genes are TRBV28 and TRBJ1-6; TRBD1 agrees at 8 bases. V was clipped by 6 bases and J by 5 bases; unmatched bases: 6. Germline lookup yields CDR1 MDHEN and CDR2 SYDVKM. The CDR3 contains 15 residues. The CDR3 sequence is CASSGRTGNNSPLHF. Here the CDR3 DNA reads TGTGCCAGCAGCGGGCGGACAGGGAATAATTCACCCCTCCACTTT.

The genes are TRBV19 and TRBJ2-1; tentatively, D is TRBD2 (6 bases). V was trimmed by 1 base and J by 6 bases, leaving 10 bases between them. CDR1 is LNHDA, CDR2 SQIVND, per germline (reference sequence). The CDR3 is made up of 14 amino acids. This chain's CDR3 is CASSIGDGGNEQFF. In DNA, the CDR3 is TGTGCCAGTAGTATAGGCGACGGGGGCAATGAGCAGTTCTTC.

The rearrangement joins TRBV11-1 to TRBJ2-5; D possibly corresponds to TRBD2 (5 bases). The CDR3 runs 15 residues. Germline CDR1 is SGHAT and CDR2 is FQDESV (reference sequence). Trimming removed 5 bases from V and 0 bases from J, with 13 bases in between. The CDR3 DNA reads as TGTGCCAGCAGCCCAGGACTGATTTACCAAGAGACCCAGTACTTC. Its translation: CASSPGLIYQETQYF.

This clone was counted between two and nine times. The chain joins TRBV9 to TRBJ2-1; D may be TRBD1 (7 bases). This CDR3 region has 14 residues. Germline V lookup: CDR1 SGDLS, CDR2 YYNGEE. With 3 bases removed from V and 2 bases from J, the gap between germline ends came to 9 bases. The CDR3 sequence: CASSAGGTYNEQFF. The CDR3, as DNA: TGTGCCAGCAGCGCAGGGGGGACCTACAATGAGCAGTTCTTC.

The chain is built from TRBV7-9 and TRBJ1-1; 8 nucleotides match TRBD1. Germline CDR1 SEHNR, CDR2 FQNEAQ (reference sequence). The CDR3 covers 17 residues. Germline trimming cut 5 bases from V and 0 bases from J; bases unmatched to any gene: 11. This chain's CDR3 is CASSPKGQEGMNTEAFF. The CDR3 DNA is TGTGCCAGCAGCCCCAAGGGACAGGAAGGCATGAACACTGAAGCTTTCTTT.

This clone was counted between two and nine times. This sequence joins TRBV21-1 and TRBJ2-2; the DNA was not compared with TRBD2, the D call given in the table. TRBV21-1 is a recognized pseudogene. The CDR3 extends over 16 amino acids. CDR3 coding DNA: TGTGCCAGCAGCGTTAGTAGGAGAAGGAACACCGGGGAGCTGTTTTTT. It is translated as CASSVSRRRNTGELFF.

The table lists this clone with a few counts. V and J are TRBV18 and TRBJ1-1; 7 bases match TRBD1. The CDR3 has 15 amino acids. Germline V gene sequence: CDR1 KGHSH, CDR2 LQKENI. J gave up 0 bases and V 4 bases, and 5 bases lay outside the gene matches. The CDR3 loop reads CASSLRQGMNTEAFF. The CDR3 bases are TGTGCCAGCTCACTCAGACAGGGAATGAACACTGAAGCTTTCTTT.

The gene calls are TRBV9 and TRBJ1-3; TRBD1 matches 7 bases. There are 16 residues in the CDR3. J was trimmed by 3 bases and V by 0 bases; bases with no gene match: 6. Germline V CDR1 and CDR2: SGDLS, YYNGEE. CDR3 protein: CASSVGAGGLGNTIYF. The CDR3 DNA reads TGTGCCAGCAGCGTAGGGGCAGGGGGACTTGGAAACACCATATATTTT.

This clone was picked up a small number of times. The CDR3 nucleotides read TGCGCCAGCAGCTTGGAGGCTAGCGGGGCCCACGAGCAGTACTTC. This translates into CASSLEASGAHEQYF. The V and J genes are TRBV5-1 and TRBJ2-7, with 9 bases aligning to TRBD2. This CDR3 is built from 15 residues. Germline V gene sequence: CDR1 SGHRS, CDR2 YFSETQ. Trimming cost V 0 bases and J 5 bases; bases outside gene matches: 6.

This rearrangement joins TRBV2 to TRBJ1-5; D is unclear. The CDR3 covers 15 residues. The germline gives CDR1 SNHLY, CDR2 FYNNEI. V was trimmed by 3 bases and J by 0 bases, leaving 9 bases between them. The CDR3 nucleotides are TGTGCCAGCAGTGAGGCAGTTTATAGCAATCAGCCCCAGCATTTT. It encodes CASSEAVYSNQPQHF.

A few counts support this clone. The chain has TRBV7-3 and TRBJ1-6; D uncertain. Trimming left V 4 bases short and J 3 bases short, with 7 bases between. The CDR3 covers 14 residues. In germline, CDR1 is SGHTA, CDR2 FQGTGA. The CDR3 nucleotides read TGTGCCAGCAGCTCCGGACTCTATAATTCACCCCTCCACTTT. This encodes CASSSGLYNSPLHF. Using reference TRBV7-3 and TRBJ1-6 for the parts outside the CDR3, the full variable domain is GAGVSQTPSNKVTEKGKYVELRCDPISGHTALYWYRQSLGQGPEFLIYFQGTGAADDSGLPNDRFFAVRPEGSVSTLKIQRTERGDSAVYLCASSSGLYNSPLHFGNGTRLTVT.

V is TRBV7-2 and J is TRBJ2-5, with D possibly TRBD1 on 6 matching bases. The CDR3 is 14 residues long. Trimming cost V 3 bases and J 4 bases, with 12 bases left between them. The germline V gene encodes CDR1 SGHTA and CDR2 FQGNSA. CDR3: CASSLLGASETQYF. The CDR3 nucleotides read TGTGCCAGCAGCTTGTTGGGGGCTTCAGAGACCCAGTACTTC. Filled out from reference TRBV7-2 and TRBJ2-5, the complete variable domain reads GAGVSQSPSNKVTEKGKDVELRCDPISGHTALYWYRQSLGQGLEFLIYFQGNSAPDKSGLPSDRFSAERTGGSVSTLTIQRTQQEDSAVYLCASSLLGASETQYFGPGTRLLVL.

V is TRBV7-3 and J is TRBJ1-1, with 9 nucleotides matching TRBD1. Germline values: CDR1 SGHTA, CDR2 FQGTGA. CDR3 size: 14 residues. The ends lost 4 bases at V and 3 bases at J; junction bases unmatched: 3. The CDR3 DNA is TGTGCCAGCAGCTCACAGGGGGCGGACACTGAAGCTTTCTTT. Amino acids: CASSSQGADTEAFF.

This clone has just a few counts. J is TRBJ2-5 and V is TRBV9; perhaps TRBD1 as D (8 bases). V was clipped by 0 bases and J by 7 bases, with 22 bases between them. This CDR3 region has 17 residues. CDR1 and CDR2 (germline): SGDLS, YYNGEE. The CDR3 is CASSVESGGGGRGTQYF. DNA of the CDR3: TGTGCCAGCAGCGTAGAGTCAGGGGGCGGGGGACGTGGGACCCAGTACTTC.

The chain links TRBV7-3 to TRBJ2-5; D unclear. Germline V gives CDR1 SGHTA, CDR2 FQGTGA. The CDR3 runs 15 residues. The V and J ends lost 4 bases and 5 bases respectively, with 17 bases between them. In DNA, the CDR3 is TGTGCCAGCAGCTCCACCTCCCGCTCTGGCGAGACCCAGTACTTC. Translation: CASSSTSRSGETQYF.

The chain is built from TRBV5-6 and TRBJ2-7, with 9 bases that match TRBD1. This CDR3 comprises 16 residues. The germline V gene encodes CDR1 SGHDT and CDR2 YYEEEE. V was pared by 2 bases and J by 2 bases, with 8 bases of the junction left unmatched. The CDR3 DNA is TGTGCCAGCAGCTTATACAGGGGGCGATTTACCTACGAGCAGTACTTC. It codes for CASSLYRGRFTYEQYF.

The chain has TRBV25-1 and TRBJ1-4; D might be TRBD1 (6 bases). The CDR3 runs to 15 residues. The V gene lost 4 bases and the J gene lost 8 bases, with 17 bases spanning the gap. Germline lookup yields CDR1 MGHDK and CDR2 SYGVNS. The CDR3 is CASSGTGRGREKLFF. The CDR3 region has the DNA TGTGCCAGCAGTGGAACAGGGAGAGGGCGAGAAAAACTGTTTTTT.

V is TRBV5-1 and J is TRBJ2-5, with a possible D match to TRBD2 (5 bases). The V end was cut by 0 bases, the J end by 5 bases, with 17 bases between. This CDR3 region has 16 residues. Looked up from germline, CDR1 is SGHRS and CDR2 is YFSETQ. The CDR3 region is CASSLVAGLPGETQYF. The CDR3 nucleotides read TGCGCCAGCAGCTTGGTTGCAGGTTTGCCGGGGGAGACCCAGTACTTC.

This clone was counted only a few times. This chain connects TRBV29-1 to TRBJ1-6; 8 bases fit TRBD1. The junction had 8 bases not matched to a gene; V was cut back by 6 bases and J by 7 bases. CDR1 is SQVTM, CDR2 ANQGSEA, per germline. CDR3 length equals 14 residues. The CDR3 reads CSVAVGQANSPLHF. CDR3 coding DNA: TGCAGCGTGGCGGTGGGACAGGCCAATTCACCCCTCCACTTT.

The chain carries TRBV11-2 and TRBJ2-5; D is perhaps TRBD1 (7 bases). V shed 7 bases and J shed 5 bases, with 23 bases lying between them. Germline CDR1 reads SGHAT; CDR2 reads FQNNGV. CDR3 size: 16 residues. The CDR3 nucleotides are TGTGCCAGCACCCCTAGCCAGGGGGGCGGTGGGGAGACCCAGTACTTC. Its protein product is CASTPSQGGGGETQYF. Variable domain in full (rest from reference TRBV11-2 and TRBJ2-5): EAGVAQSPRYKIIEKRQSVAFWCNPISGHATLYWYQQILGQGPKLLIQFQNNGVVDDSQLPKDRFSAERLKGVDSTLKIQPAKLEDSAVYLCASTPSQGGGGETQYFGPGTRLLVL.